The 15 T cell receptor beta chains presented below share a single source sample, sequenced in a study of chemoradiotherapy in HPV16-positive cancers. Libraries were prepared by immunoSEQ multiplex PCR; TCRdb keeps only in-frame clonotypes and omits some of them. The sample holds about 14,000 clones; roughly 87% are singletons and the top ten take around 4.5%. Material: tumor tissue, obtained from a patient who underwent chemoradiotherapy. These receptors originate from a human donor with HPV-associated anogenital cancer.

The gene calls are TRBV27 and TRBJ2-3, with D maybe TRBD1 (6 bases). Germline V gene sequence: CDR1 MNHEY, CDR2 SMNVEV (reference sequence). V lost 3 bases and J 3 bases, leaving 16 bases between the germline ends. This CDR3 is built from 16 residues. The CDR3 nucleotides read TGTGCCAGCAGTTTCCTAGGGGGAGCGTTAACAGATACGCAGTATTTT. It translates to CASSFLGGALTDTQYF.

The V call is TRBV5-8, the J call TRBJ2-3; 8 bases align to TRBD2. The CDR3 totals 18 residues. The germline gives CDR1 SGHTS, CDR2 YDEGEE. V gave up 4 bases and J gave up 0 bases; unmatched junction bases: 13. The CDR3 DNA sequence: TGTGCCAGCAGCACCGGGACTAGTGGGGGGTATAGCACAGATACGCAGTATTTT. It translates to CASSTGTSGGYSTDTQYF.

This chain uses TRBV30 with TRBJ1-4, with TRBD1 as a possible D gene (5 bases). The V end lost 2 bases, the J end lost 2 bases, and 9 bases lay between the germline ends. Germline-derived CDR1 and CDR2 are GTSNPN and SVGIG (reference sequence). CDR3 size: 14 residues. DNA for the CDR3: TGTGCCTGGAGTCCGGGGGTTACTAATGAAAAACTGTTTTTT. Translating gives CAWSPGVTNEKLFF.

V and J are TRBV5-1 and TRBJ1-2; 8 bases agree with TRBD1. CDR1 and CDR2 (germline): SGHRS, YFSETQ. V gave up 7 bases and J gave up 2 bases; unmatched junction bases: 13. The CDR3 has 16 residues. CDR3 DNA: TGCGCCAGCTCCCTATTTACCGGGACAGGCAACTATGGCTACACCTTC. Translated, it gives CASSLFTGTGNYGYTF.

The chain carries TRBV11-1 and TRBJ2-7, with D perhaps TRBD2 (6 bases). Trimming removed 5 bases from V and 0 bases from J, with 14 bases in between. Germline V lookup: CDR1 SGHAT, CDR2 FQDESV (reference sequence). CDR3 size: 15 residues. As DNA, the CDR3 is TGTGCCAGCAGCACGGGCGGGGCGACCTCCTACGAGCAGTACTTC. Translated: CASSTGGATSYEQYF.

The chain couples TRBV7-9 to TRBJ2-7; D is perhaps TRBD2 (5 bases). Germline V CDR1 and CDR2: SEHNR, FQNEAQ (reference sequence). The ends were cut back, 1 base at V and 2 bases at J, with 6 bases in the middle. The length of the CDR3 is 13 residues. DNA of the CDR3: TGTGCCAGCAGCTTAGGGCGGGCCTACGAGCAGTACTTC. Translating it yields CASSLGRAYEQYF.

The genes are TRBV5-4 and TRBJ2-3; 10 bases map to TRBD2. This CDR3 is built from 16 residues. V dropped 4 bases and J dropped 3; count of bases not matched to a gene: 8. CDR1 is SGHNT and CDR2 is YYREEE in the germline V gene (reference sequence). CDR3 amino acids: CASSHPSGRRTDTQYF. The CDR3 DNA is TGTGCCAGCAGCCACCCTAGCGGGAGAAGAACAGATACGCAGTATTTT.

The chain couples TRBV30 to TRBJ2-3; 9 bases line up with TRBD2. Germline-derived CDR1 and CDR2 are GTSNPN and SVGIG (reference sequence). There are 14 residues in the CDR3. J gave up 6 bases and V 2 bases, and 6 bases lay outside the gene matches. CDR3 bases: TGTGCCTGGAGTAGGGGCGGGAGGGCTGATACGCAGTATTTT. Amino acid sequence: CAWSRGGRADTQYF. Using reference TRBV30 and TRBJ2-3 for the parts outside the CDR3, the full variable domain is SQTIHQWPATLVQPVGSPLSLECTVEGTSNPNLYWYRQAAGRGLQLLFYSVGIGQISSEVPQNLSASRPQDRQFILSSKKLLLSDSGFYLCAWSRGGRADTQYFGPGTRLTVL.

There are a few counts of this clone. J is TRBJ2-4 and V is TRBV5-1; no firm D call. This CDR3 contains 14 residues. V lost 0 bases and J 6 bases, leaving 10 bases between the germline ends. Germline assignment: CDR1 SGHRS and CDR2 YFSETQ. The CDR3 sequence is CASSLDLPPNIQYF. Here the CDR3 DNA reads TGCGCCAGCAGCTTGGACCTTCCCCCAAACATTCAGTACTTC.

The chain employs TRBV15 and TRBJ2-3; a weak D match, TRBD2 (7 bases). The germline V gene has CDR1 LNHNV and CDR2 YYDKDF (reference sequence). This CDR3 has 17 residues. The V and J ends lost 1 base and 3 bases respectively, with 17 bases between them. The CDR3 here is CATSRGRGRGGTDTQYF. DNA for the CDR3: TGTGCCACCAGCAGAGGGCGCGGGAGAGGGGGAACAGATACGCAGTATTTT.

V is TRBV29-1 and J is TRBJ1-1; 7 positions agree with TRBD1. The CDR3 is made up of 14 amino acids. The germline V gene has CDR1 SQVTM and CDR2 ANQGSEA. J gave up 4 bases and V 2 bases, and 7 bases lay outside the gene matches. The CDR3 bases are TGCAGCGTTGAAATAACAGGGGAGGCCACTGAAGCTTTCTTT. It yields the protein CSVEITGEATEAFF.

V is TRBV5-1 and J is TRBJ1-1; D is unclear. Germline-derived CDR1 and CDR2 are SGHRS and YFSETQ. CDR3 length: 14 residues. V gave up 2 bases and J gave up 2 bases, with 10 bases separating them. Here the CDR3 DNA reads TGCGCCAGCAGCTTTGCAGGACGCAACACTGAAGCTTTCTTT. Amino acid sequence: CASSFAGRNTEAFF.

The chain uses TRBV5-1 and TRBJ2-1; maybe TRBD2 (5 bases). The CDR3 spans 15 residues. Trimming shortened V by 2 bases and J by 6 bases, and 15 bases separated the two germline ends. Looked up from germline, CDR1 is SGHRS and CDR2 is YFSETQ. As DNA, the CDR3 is TGCGCCAGCAGCTTTCGTGGAGGACGTGGCAATGAGCAGTTCTTC. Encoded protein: CASSFRGGRGNEQFF.

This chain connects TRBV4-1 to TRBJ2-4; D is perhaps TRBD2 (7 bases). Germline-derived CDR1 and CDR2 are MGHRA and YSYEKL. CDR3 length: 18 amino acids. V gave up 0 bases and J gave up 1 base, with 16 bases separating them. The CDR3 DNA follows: TGCGCCAGCAGCCAAGATTTTAGGGAGGGGGACGCCAAAAACATTCAGTACTTC. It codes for CASSQDFREGDAKNIQYF.

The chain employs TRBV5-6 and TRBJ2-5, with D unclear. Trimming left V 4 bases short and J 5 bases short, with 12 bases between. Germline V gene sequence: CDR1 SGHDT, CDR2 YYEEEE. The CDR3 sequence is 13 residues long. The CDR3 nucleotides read TGTGCCAGCAGCCTCCAGGACGGGGAGACCCAGTACTTC. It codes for CASSLQDGETQYF.